A single sample gave rise to the 8 T cell receptor beta chains below, sequenced in a study of T cells in Graves' hyperthyroidism and ophthalmopathy. Regions amplified from RNA transcripts were the TCR beta CDR3 regions. The HTBI set primed first-round TCR CDR3 RT-PCR. MiXCR was run by TCRdb on the multiplex PCR reads, yielding one entry per CDR3 protein. This table has about 600,000 distinct CDR3 sequences, roughly 15% appearing once. Sequences were obtained from blood. These TCRs come from a woman in her thirties or forties with Graves' ophthalmopathy.

The chain employs TRBV20-1 and TRBJ2-1; 7 positions match TRBD1. Germline V gene lookup returns CDR1 DFQATT and CDR2 SNEGSKA (reference sequence). The CDR3 spans 14 residues. V gave up 1 base and J gave up 6 bases; unmatched junction bases: 6. CDR3 nucleotides: TGCAGTGCTAGAGGATCAGGGGGTCTCAATGAGCAGTTCTTC. This codes for CSARGSGGLNEQFF.

This clonotype was recorded many times. The V call is TRBV4-1, the J call TRBJ1-1; D gene unclear. Trimming removed 4 bases from V and 7 bases from J, with 10 bases in between. The CDR3 is made up of 12 amino acids. Germline assignment: CDR1 MGHRA and CDR2 YSYEKL. CDR3: CASSPPYSEAFF. The CDR3 bases are TGCGCCAGCAGCCCCCCTTATAGTGAAGCTTTCTTT.

At least ten counts were recorded for this clonotype. The CDR3 loop is CASSTSRGADTQYF. Written as DNA, the CDR3 is TGTGCCAGCAGCACGTCAAGAGGCGCAGATACGCAGTATTTT. V is TRBV13 and J is TRBJ2-3; D remains unclear. The CDR3 consists of 14 residues. The V gene lost 5 bases and the J gene lost 4 bases, with 13 bases spanning the gap. From germline, CDR1 is PRHDT and CDR2 FYEKMQ (reference sequence).

Many counts were recorded for this clonotype. The V gene is TRBV5-1, the J gene TRBJ1-2, with unresolved D. The length of the CDR3 is 18 residues. Looked up from germline, CDR1 is SGHRS and CDR2 is YFSETQ. V lost 2 bases and J 0 bases, leaving 20 bases between the germline ends. CDR3 residues: CASSLRHEAGEANYGYTF. CDR3 DNA sequence: TGCGCCAGCAGCTTACGGCATGAGGCAGGCGAAGCTAACTATGGCTACACCTTC.

Remarks on this clonotype: A read error may produce the germline difference seen at one junction end. The chain uses TRBV10-3 and TRBJ2-2; D is possibly TRBD2 (6 bases). The V gene's germline CDR1 is ENHRY and CDR2 SYGVKD. The CDR3 consists of 14 residues. CDR3 loop: CAIRREVRAGGLFF. CDR3 in DNA: TGTGCCATCAGGAGGGAGGTGAGGGCCGGGGGGCTGTTTTTT.

The rearrangement links TRBV7-9 to TRBJ2-1, with 8 bases lining up with TRBD2. Germline values: CDR1 SEHNR, CDR2 FQNEAQ (reference sequence). V gave up 1 base and J gave up 8 bases; unmatched junction bases: 10. The CDR3 spans 16 residues. The CDR3 loop reads CASSLGFAGGLDEQFF. CDR3 bases: TGTGCCAGCAGCTTAGGGTTTGCGGGGGGCCTGGATGAGCAGTTCTTC.

This chain links TRBV12-3 or TRBV12-4 with TRBJ2-4, with a tentative D call TRBD1 (6 bases). The CDR3 consists of 16 residues. V lost 6 bases and J 6 bases, leaving 21 bases between the germline ends. CDR3 loop: CASSLRTALVGNIQYF. The CDR3 region has the DNA TGTGCCAGCAGCCTGAGGACAGCCCTGGTCGGAAACATTCAGTACTTC.

This sequence joins TRBV18 and TRBJ2-6; D call uncertain. The germline V and J ends were trimmed by 0 bases and 0 bases, with 9 bases remaining between them. CDR1 KGHSH and CDR2 LQKENI come from the germline V gene. The CDR3 covers 17 residues. DNA of the CDR3: TGTGCCAGCTCACCACCAGGGATAAACTCTGGGGCCAACGTCCTGACTTTC. It encodes CASSPPGINSGANVLTF.